The entry that follows covers one T cell receptor beta chain sequence. Antigen unknown. Germline lookup yields CDR1 MGHDK and CDR2 SYGVNS. CDR3 length equals 18 residues. After removal of 6 bases from V and 1 base from J, the junction contained 14 bases not matched to a gene. Locally advanced or metastatic urothelial carcinoma was diagnosed in the patients. All patients handed over anywhere from 1 to 8 samples, pretreatment and on-treatment. The sample belongs to a study of PD-L1 blockade in urothelial cancer. Study-level background: Male patients with bladder-origin urothelial cancer numbered about 90% of the 29. Whole-study findings and limits: Patients with below-median pretreatment blood clonality survived longer.

Clones were read by immunoSEQ multiplex PCR, and TCRdb kept only the in-frame ones, dropping some. This table has about 51,000 clones, 70% to 90% appearing once. This clonotype was obtained from a man between 60 and 75 years old with urothelial cancer. Sequencing used PBMCs, obtained around atezolizumab (anti-PD-L1) treatment. The gene calls are TRBV25-1 and TRBJ2-2; 7 positions match TRBD1. CDR3 region: CASRKGSGGPLNTGELFF. CDR3 bases: TGTGCCAGCAGGAAGGGTTCAGGGGGTCCTTTGAACACCGGGGAGCTGTTTTTT.